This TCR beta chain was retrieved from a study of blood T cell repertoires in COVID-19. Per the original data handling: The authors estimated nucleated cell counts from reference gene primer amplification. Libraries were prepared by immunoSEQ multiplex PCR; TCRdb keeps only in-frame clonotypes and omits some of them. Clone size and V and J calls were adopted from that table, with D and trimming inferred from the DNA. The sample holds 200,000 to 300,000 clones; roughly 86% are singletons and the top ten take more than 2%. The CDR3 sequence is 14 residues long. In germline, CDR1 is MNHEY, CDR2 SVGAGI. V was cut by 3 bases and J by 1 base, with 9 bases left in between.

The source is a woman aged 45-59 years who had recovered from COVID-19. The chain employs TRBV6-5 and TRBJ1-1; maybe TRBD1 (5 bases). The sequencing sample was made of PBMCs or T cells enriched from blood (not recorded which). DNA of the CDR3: TGTGCCAGCAGTTATAGTCAGGGGAACACTGAAGCTTTCTTT. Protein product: CASSYSQGNTEAFF.